This T cell receptor (beta chain) comes out of a study of blood T cell repertoires in COVID-19. Study information: The origin of the acute and convalescent COVID-19 samples was the United States, Italy and Spain. T cells, B-cell-depleted T cells, or PBMCs provided the cDNA or gDNA that served as material.

Only one count was recorded for this clone. Using immunoSEQ multiplex PCR, the repertoire was profiled, and TCRdb retains in-frame clones only, with some absent. The sample consists of approximately 200,000 clones, 80% to 90% of them appearing once. Patients from Seattle were sampled longitudinally, starting during active infection. Germline loops: CDR1 MNHEY, CDR2 SVGAGI. V was clipped by 2 bases and J by 0 bases, with 11 bases between them. This CDR3 comprises 16 residues. The chain recombines TRBV6-5 with TRBJ1-3; no definite D call. This receptor was obtained from a man in his thirties or forties with COVID-19, enrolled during active disease. The sequenced sample was peripheral blood. The CDR3 DNA reads TGTGCCAGCAGTTACCAGGCCCTCTCCTCTGGAAACACCATATATTTT. Translating it yields CASSYQALSSGNTIYF.